What follows are 26 T cell receptor beta chains derived from one specimen sequenced in a study of blood T cell repertoires in COVID-19. Repertoires were generated with immunoSEQ multiplex PCR, while TCRdb's copy carries only in-frame clones and drops some. The top ten clones hold 15% to 20% of a sample with approximately 300,000 clones, 92% of them seen once. The sequenced material came from PBMCs or T cells enriched from blood (not recorded which). These receptors all stem from a woman in her 30s who had recovered from COVID-19.

The chain recombines TRBV2 with TRBJ2-7; TRBD2 aligns across 13 bases. CDR3 length equals 14 residues. Per the germline V gene, CDR1 is SNHLY and CDR2 is FYNNEI. The J segment lost 5 bases and the V segment lost 11 bases, leaving 9 bases of the junction unmatched. The chain's CDR3 is CAGRLAGGRNEQYF. The CDR3 bases are TGTGCCGGACGACTAGCGGGGGGCCGCAACGAGCAGTACTTC.

The genes are TRBV19 and TRBJ1-1; 9 bases are shared with TRBD1. The CDR3 spans 14 residues. The germline gives CDR1 LNHDA, CDR2 SQIVND (reference sequence). V lost 9 bases, J lost 3 bases, and 8 bases stayed unmatched. For the CDR3, the DNA is TGTGCCAGCCGATACAGGGGGCGGGACACTGAAGCTTTCTTT. Amino acid sequence: CASRYRGRDTEAFF.

The chain employs TRBV29-1 and TRBJ2-1; a possible D gene is TRBD2 (6 bases). Trimming left V 1 base short and J 4 bases short, with 17 bases between. This CDR3 spans 16 amino acids. Germline CDR1 is SQVTM and CDR2 is ANQGSEA. Here the CDR3 reads CSVEVGRAGLYNEQFF. DNA of the CDR3: TGCAGCGTTGAAGTGGGGCGAGCGGGCCTGTACAATGAGCAGTTCTTC.

J is TRBJ2-5 and V is TRBV5-1, with TRBD1 matching 7 bases. This CDR3 comprises 15 residues. J was trimmed by 5 bases and V by 2 bases; bases with no gene match: 9. CDR1 is SGHRS and CDR2 is YFSETQ in the germline V gene. The CDR3: CASSLYDRDSETQYF. As DNA, the CDR3 is TGCGCCAGCAGCTTATATGACAGGGACAGCGAGACCCAGTACTTC. Filled out from reference TRBV5-1 and TRBJ2-5, the complete variable domain reads KAGVTQTPRYLIKTRGQQVTLSCSPISGHRSVSWYQQTPGQGLQFLFEYFSETQRNKGNFPGRFSGRQFSNSRSEMNVSTLELGDSALYLCASSLYDRDSETQYFGPGTRLLVL.

The rearrangement joins TRBV18 to TRBJ2-5; D is possibly TRBD1 (5 bases). There are 14 residues in the CDR3. Germline CDR1 and CDR2: KGHSH and LQKENI. V lost 1 base, J lost 4 bases, and 10 bases lay in between. The CDR3 here is CASSPQGIGETQYF. The DNA of the CDR3 is TGTGCCAGCTCACCACAGGGGATTGGAGAGACCCAGTACTTC.

The sample holds one count of this clone. The chain recombines TRBV5-4 with TRBJ2-1; TRBD2 matches at 9 bases. The V segment lost 5 bases and the J segment 7 bases; nucleotides outside the gene matches: 10. Germline V lookup: CDR1 SGHNT, CDR2 YYREEE (reference sequence). This CDR3 contains 15 residues. The CDR3 nucleotides read TGTGCCAGCAGTTCGAGAGAAGCGGGAGGAAATGAGCAGTTCTTC. Translated, it gives CASSSREAGGNEQFF.

CDR3 in DNA: TGTGCCATCACCCCCGGGACTAGTAACACCGGGGAGCTGTTTTTT. It yields the protein CAITPGTSNTGELFF. This chain connects TRBV10-3 to TRBJ2-2, with TRBD2 matching 8 bases. Germline V gene data show CDR1 as ENHRY and CDR2 as SYGVKD. After removal of 7 bases from V and 2 bases from J, the junction contained 6 bases not matched to a gene. The CDR3 has 15 amino acids.

The chain is built from TRBV5-1 and TRBJ2-3; the match to TRBD2 covers 7 bases. CDR1 is SGHRS, CDR2 YFSETQ, per germline. Losses at the gene ends were 8 bases for V and 2 bases for J; bases not matched to a gene: 8. The CDR3 totals 14 residues. CDR3 DNA: TGCGCCAGTAGGGGAGGGACTAACACAGATACGCAGTATTTT. Its protein product is CASRGGTNTDTQYF.

V usage is TRBV21-1 and J usage is TRBJ2-3; the table names TRBD1, a call not compared with the DNA. TRBV21-1 is listed as a pseudogene. The CDR3 consists of 17 residues. The CDR3, as DNA: TGTGCCAGCAGCAAAGAGGCGGGACAGGGCTGCACAGATACGCAGTATTTT. It is translated as CASSKEAGQGCTDTQYF.

The chain couples TRBV9 to TRBJ1-2, with TRBD1 as a possible D gene (5 bases). Between the trimmed V and J ends, which lost 3 bases and 8 bases, there was a span of 17 bases. Germline V lookup: CDR1 SGDLS, CDR2 YYNGEE. The CDR3 extends over 14 amino acids. As DNA, the CDR3 is TGTGCCAGCAGCGGCCAGGGTGGCCCTCCGGGCTACACCTTC. It is translated as CASSGQGGPPGYTF. Full variable domain (missing parts from reference TRBV9 and TRBJ1-2): DSGVTQTPKHLITATGQRVTLRCSPRSGDLSVYWYQQSLDQGLQFLIQYYNGEERAKGNILERFSAQQFPDLHSELNLSSLELGDSALYFCASSGQGGPPGYTFGSGTRLTVV.

The V and J genes are TRBV7-2 and TRBJ2-1, with D uncertain. V was cut by 0 bases and J by 8 bases, with 8 bases left in between. In germline, CDR1 is SGHTA, CDR2 FQGNSA. The CDR3 is made up of 13 amino acids. CDR3 coding DNA: TGTGCCAGCAGCTTAGCGAGTACGGATGAGCAGTTCTTC. Its translation: CASSLASTDEQFF. The variable domain in full, with the rest retrieved from reference TRBV7-2 and TRBJ2-1, is GAGVSQSPSNKVTEKGKDVELRCDPISGHTALYWYRQSLGQGLEFLIYFQGNSAPDKSGLPSDRFSAERTGGSVSTLTIQRTQQEDSAVYLCASSLASTDEQFFGPGTRLTVL.

The V call is TRBV2, the J call TRBJ1-2, with D possibly being TRBD1 (6 bases). V shed 5 bases and J shed 5 bases, with 15 bases lying between them. The CDR3 is made up of 14 amino acids. Germline lookup yields CDR1 SNHLY and CDR2 FYNNEI. CDR3 region: CASSRGGQIYGYTF. The CDR3 DNA reads as TGTGCCAGCAGTAGGGGGGGGCAAATTTATGGCTACACCTTC.

The CDR3 loop reads CATSDLLSTGEEAFF. CDR3 nucleotide sequence: TGTGCCACCAGTGATTTGCTCTCCACAGGGGAAGAAGCTTTCTTT. The V and J genes are TRBV24-1 and TRBJ1-1, with TRBD1 matching 7 bases. There are 15 residues in the CDR3. The V and J ends lost 0 bases and 8 bases, in that order; junction bases with no gene match: 8. Germline assignment: CDR1 KGHDR and CDR2 SFDVKD.

This chain links TRBV11-1 with TRBJ2-3, with 15 bases identical to TRBD2. The trim removed 4 bases at V and 10 bases at J, leaving 6 bases unmatched. Looked up from germline, CDR1 is SGHAT and CDR2 is FQDESV (reference sequence). The length of the CDR3 is 15 residues. The CDR3 DNA sequence: TGTGCCAGCAGCTACACTAGGACTAGCGGGAGGGCGCAGTATTTT. It yields the protein CASSYTRTSGRAQYF.

V usage is TRBV11-3 and J usage is TRBJ2-7, with TRBD1 identical over 8 bases. After removal of 5 bases from V and 5 bases from J, the junction contained 5 bases not matched to a gene. The CDR3 contains 13 residues. Germline-derived CDR1 and CDR2 are SGHNT and YENEEA. The CDR3 bases are TGTGCCAGCAGCCACGGACAGGGTAACGAGCAGTACTTC. Translating it yields CASSHGQGNEQYF.

CDR3 DNA: TGTGCCAGCAGACCCGGACAGGGCAACACCATATATTTT. Its protein is CASRPGQGNTIYF. The chain employs TRBV6-6 and TRBJ1-3; 8 positions match TRBD1. Germline CDR1 MNHNY, CDR2 SVGAGI (reference sequence). V lost 6 bases and J lost 7; bases outside the gene matches: 5. The CDR3 contains 13 residues.

The rearrangement links TRBV5-1 to TRBJ1-1; the match to TRBD1 covers 8 bases. Germline values: CDR1 SGHRS, CDR2 YFSETQ. CDR3 size: 15 residues. The trim removed 4 bases at V and 6 bases at J, leaving 11 bases unmatched. CDR3 sequence: CASSLRTGPQSEAFF. The DNA for the CDR3 is TGCGCCAGCAGCCTTCGGACAGGGCCACAGTCTGAAGCTTTCTTT.

The chain is built from TRBV28 and TRBJ2-1; 7 bases map to TRBD2. The ends lost 6 bases at V and 0 bases at J; junction bases unmatched: 5. The CDR3 runs 15 residues. Germline loops: CDR1 MDHEN, CDR2 SYDVKM. The CDR3: CASSAASGSYNEQFF. The CDR3 region has the DNA TGTGCCAGCAGCGCGGCTAGCGGCTCCTACAATGAGCAGTTCTTC.

The V call is TRBV7-2, the J call TRBJ2-7; 7 bases line up with TRBD2. CDR1 and CDR2 from the germline V gene are SGHTA and FQGNSA. With 5 bases clipped from V and 0 bases from J, the junction kept 7 bases outside the gene matches. This CDR3 region has 15 residues. CDR3 protein: CASSQSGGSSYEQYF. The CDR3 DNA sequence: TGTGCCAGCAGCCAAAGTGGCGGGAGCTCCTACGAGCAGTACTTC.

The table lists this clone with a few counts. CDR3 loop: CASSLLAGYEQYF. The CDR3 coding sequence is TGTGCCAGCAGCTTACTAGCGGGGTACGAGCAGTACTTC. The rearrangement joins TRBV7-9 to TRBJ2-7; 9 nucleotides agree with TRBD2. The J segment lost 4 bases and the V segment lost 2 bases, leaving 0 bases of the junction unmatched. The CDR3 length is 13 residues. Germline values: CDR1 SEHNR, CDR2 FQNEAQ (reference sequence). The full variable domain, with the rest looked up from reference TRBV7-9 and TRBJ2-7, is DTGVSQNPRHKITKRGQNVTFRCDPISEHNRLYWYRQTLGQGPEFLTYFQNEAQLEKSRLLSDRFSAERPKGSFSTLEIQRTEQGDSAMYLCASSLLAGYEQYFGPGTRLTVT.

The chain links TRBV5-6 to TRBJ1-2; 9 positions agree with TRBD1. Germline values: CDR1 SGHDT, CDR2 YYEEEE. Trimming cost V 4 bases and J 5 bases; bases outside gene matches: 6. This CDR3 has 14 amino acids. The CDR3 DNA sequence: TGTGCCAGCAGCAGGGGACAGGGATCATATGGCTACACCTTC. Protein: CASSRGQGSYGYTF. The entire variable domain, with the rest obtained from reference TRBV5-6 and TRBJ1-2, is as follows: DAGVTQSPTHLIKTRGQQVTLRCSPKSGHDTVSWYQQALGQGPQFIFQYYEEEERQRGNFPDRFSGHQFPNYSSELNVNALLLGDSALYLCASSRGQGSYGYTFGSGTRLTVV.

The gene calls are TRBV11-3 and TRBJ2-1; 11 bases map to TRBD2. The CDR3 consists of 15 residues. The V gene end was trimmed by 5 bases and the J gene end by 4 bases; junction bases not matched to a gene: 4. Germline-derived CDR1 and CDR2 are SGHNT and YENEEA. In DNA, the CDR3 is TGTGCCAGCAGCCCGCGACTAGCGGGGTACAATGAGCAGTTCTTC. Its protein product is CASSPRLAGYNEQFF.

On this clone: Compared with germline, one end of the junction differs, possibly owing to a read error. J is TRBJ1-1 and V is TRBV12-3 or TRBV12-4; 8 nucleotides match TRBD1. This CDR3 comprises 12 residues. The CDR3 spells CASSLLGTGPPF. CDR3 DNA: TGTGCCAGCAGTTTATTAGGGACAGGCCCCCCATTT.

The chain employs TRBV10-3 and TRBJ2-7, with D perhaps TRBD1 (6 bases). The CDR3 consists of 13 residues. The germline CDR1 and CDR2 sequences are ENHRY and SYGVKD. Trimming removed 4 bases from V and 2 bases from J, with 9 bases in between. CDR3 in amino acids: CAISGQETYEQYF. The CDR3 coding sequence is TGTGCCATCAGTGGACAGGAGACCTACGAGCAGTACTTC.

This clone occurred once. V gene TRBV5-1 combines with J gene TRBJ1-6, with D unresolved. Trimming cost V 1 base and J 7 bases, with 9 bases left between them. Germline CDR1 reads SGHRS; CDR2 reads YFSETQ. This CDR3 region has 14 residues. The CDR3 coding sequence is TGCGCCAGCAGCTTGACAGACCGCAATTCACCCCTCCACTTT. Its translation is CASSLTDRNSPLHF.

This clone was found once. V is TRBV27 and J is TRBJ2-1; 7 nucleotides agree with TRBD2. V lost 4 bases and J lost 2; bases outside the gene matches: 8. This CDR3 is built from 16 residues. Germline V gives CDR1 MNHEY, CDR2 SMNVEV (reference sequence). The CDR3 is CASSSRAGVPYNEQFF. CDR3 bases: TGTGCCAGCAGTTCCCGTGCGGGGGTCCCCTACAATGAGCAGTTCTTC.